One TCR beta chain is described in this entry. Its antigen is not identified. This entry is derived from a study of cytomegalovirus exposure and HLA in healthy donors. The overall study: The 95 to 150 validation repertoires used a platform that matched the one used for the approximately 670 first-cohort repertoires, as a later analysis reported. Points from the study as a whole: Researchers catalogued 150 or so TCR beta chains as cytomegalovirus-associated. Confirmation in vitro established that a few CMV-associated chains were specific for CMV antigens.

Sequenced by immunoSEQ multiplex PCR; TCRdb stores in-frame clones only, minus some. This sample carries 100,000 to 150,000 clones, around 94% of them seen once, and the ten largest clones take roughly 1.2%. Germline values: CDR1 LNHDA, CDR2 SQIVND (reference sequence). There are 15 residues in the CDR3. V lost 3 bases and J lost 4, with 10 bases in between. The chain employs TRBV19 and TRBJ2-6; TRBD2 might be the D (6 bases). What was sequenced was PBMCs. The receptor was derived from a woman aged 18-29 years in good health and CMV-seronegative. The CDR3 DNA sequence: TGTGCCAGTAGTATGGAGGGAGCAGGGGCCAACGTCCTGACTTTC. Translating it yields CASSMEGAGANVLTF.